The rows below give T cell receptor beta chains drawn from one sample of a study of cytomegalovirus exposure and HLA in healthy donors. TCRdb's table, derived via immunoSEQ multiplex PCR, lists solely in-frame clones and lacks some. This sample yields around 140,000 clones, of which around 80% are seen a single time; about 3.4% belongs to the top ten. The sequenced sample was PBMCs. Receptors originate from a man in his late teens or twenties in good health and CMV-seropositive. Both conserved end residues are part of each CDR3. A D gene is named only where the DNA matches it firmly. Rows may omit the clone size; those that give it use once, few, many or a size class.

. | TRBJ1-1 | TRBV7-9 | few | TGTGCCAGCAGCACCAGGGGTACTGAAGCTTTCTTT | CASSTRGTEAFF
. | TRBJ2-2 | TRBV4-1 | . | TGCGCCAGCAGAGCTCCGGAGGGACTCCACACCGGGGAGCTGTTTTTT | CASRAPEGLHTGELFF
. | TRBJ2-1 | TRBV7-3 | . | TGTGCCAGCAGCTTAATAGGCTTCGGGGGAGCCAATGAGCAGTTCTTC | CASSLIGFGGANEQFF
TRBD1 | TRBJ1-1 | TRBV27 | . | TGTGCCAGCAGCACACAGGGGATGAACACTGAAGCTTTCTTT | CASSTQGMNTEAFF
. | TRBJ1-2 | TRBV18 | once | TGTGCCAGCTCCCCATTGGAGCAGGGGCGCGGTTCCAACTATGGCTACACCTTC | CASSPLEQGRGSNYGYTF
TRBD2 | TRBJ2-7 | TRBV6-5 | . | TGTGCCAGCAGTTTGTCACTAGCGGCCCTCTACGAGCAGTACTTC | CASSLSLAALYEQYF
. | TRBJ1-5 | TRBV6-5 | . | TGTGCCAGCAGTTACTCAAACGAGGATCAGCCCCAGCATTTT | CASSYSNEDQPQHF
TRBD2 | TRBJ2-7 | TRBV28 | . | TGTGCCAGCAGGAGGACTAGCGGGGGGAACGAGCAGTACTTC | CASRRTSGGNEQYF
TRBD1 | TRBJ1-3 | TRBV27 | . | TGTGCCAGCCGGCCGACAGGGATGAGAAGCACCATATATTTT | CASRPTGMRSTIYF
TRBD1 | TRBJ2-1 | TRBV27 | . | TGTGCCAGCTCGATTTCCGGGACAGGGTTCTCCTTGAGCTCCTACAATGAGCAGTTCTTC | CASSISGTGFSLSSYNEQFF
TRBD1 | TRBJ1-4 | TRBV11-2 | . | TGTGCCAGCAGCGGGGGACAGACTGCAACTAATGAAAAACTGTTTTTT | CASSGGQTATNEKLFF
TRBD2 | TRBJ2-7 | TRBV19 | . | TGTGCCAGTAGTATAGGTAACCTAGCGGGTCTCATTGAGGAGTACTTC | CASSIGNLAGLIEEYF